This T cell receptor (beta chain) was obtained from a study of cytomegalovirus exposure and HLA in healthy donors. Details on this clone: Its matching antigen is unknown.

Primers for the PCR totalled 60 Vbeta and 13 Jbeta. Only in-frame clones appear in the TCRdb table, and some are missing; sequencing was by immunoSEQ multiplex PCR. The data show approximately 100,000 clones, more than 60% seen once. All donors participated as healthy donors of bone marrow. Study conclusions and caveats: In a later analysis, TCR beta V- and J-gene trimming was associated with a missense DCLRE1C variant. Presence/absence comparisons presumed near-even sequencing depth among donors.

The V gene end was trimmed by 6 bases and the J gene end by 3 bases; junction bases not matched to a gene: 11. The CDR3 covers 15 residues. Germline V gene data show CDR1 as KGHSH and CDR2 as LQKENI. Sequencing used PBMCs. The chain combines TRBV18 with TRBJ2-7; 7 bases are a match to TRBD2. This clonotype originated in a woman younger than 30 in good health and CMV-seropositive. The CDR3 region has the DNA TGTGCCAGCTCCTCTATTCTCGGCGGGAGCTACGAGCAGTACTTC. It translates to CASSSILGGSYEQYF. The variable domain in full, completed from reference TRBV18 and TRBJ2-7, reads NAGVMQNPRHLVRRRGQEARLRCSPMKGHSHVYWYRQLPEEGLKFMVYLQKENIIDESGMPKERFSAEFPKEGPSILRIQQVVRGDSAAYFCASSSILGGSYEQYFGPGTRLTVT.